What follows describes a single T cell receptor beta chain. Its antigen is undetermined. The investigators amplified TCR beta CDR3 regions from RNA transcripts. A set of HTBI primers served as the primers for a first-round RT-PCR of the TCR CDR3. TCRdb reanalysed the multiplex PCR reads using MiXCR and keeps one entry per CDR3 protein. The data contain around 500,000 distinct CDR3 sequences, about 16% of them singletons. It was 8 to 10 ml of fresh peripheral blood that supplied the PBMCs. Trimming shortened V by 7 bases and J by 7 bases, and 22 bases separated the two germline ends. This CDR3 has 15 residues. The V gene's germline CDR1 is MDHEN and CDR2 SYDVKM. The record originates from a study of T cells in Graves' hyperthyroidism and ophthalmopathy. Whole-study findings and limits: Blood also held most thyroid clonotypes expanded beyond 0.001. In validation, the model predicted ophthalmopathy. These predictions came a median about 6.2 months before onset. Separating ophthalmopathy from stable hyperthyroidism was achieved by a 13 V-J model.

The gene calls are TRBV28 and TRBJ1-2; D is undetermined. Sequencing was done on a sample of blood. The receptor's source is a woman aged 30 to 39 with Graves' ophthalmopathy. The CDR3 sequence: CASTNADGQSGGYTF. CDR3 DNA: TGTGCCAGCACTAACGCGGATGGGCAGTCGGGTGGCTACACCTTC.